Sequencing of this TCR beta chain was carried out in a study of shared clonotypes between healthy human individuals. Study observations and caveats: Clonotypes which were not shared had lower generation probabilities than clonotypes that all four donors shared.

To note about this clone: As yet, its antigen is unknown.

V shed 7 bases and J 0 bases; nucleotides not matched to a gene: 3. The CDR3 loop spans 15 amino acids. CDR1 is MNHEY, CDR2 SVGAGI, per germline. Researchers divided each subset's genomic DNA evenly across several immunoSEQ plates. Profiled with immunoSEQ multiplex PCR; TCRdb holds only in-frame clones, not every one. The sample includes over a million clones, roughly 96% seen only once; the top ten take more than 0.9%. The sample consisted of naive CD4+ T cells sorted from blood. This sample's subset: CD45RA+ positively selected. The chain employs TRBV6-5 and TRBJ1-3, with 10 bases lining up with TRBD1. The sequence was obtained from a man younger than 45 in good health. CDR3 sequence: CASKRTGGSGNTIYF. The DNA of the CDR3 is TGTGCCAGCAAGAGGACAGGGGGCTCTGGAAACACCATATATTTT.